This T cell receptor (beta chain) stems from a study of T cell responses to AZD1222 COVID-19 vaccine. Study-level results: None of the repertoires were sampled until the peak T cell response had passed. Baseline seropositivity characterized only a handful of AZD1222 recipients. Vaccine-related CD4 TCRs covered spike, predominating at 160-218 and 743-854.

With regard to this clone: The antigen is unknown.

TCRdb keeps only in-frame clones here, not all; method: immunoSEQ multiplex PCR. Here the sample spans about 150,000 clones, approximately 90% being singletons. With V trimmed by 0 bases and J by 5 bases, 1 base remained unmatched. Germline V gene lookup returns CDR1 SGHNT and CDR2 YYREEE (reference sequence). CDR3 length: 15 amino acids. Sequenced material: peripheral blood, taken on day 0 of AZD1222 vaccination. V and J are TRBV5-4 and TRBJ2-5; 13 nucleotides align to TRBD2. This clonotype was obtained from an adult in good health. In nucleotides, the CDR3 is TGTGCCAGCAGCTTGGGGACTAGCGGGAGCGAGACCCAGTACTTC. Amino acids: CASSLGTSGSETQYF.